The 5 T cell receptor beta chains below were found in one sample sequenced in a study of shared clonotypes between healthy human individuals. TCRdb keeps only in-frame clones here, not all; method: immunoSEQ multiplex PCR. The sample contains about 2.3 million clones, 85% to 95% of which appear only once. Sequences were obtained from naive CD4+ T cells from PBMCs. Stated subset: CD45RA+ positively selected. The receptors stem from a man in his late teens or twenties in good health. Some clones in this sample may be carry-over from other donors' samples.

V and J are TRBV7-2 and TRBJ2-7; D gene unclear. Germline assignment: CDR1 SGHTA and CDR2 FQGNSA. V lost 3 bases and J 1 base, leaving 10 bases between the germline ends. The CDR3 extends over 14 amino acids. The DNA for the CDR3 is TGTGCCAGCAGCTTGCGGAGTAGGTCCTACGAGCAGTACTTC. Translated, it gives CASSLRSRSYEQYF. Together with reference TRBV7-2 and TRBJ2-7, the CDR3 gives the full variable domain: GAGVSQSPSNKVTEKGKDVELRCDPISGHTALYWYRQSLGQGLEFLIYFQGNSAPDKSGLPSDRFSAERTGGSVSTLTIQRTQQEDSAVYLCASSLRSRSYEQYFGPGTRLTVT.

The chain carries TRBV5-6 and TRBJ1-2, with 10 nucleotides matching TRBD1. Germline lookup yields CDR1 SGHDT and CDR2 YYEEEE. The CDR3 is 14 amino acids. Germline trimming cut 4 bases from V and 4 bases from J; bases unmatched to any gene: 4. CDR3 DNA: TGTGCCAGCAGCACTGGGACAGGGGTCTATGGCTACACCTTC. The encoded protein is CASSTGTGVYGYTF. Full variable domain (remainder filled in from reference TRBV5-6 and TRBJ1-2): DAGVTQSPTHLIKTRGQQVTLRCSPKSGHDTVSWYQQALGQGPQFIFQYYEEEERQRGNFPDRFSGHQFPNYSSELNVNALLLGDSALYLCASSTGTGVYGYTFGSGTRLTVV.

This rearrangement joins TRBV4-3 to TRBJ2-3; perhaps TRBD2 as D (5 bases). V was clipped by 4 bases and J by 8 bases, with 19 bases between them. Germline CDR1 and CDR2: LGHNA and YSLEER. This CDR3 contains 15 residues. The CDR3 nucleotides read TGCGCCAGCAGCCGAGACCGGGCCCCAGAGGGTACGCAGTATTTT. Its protein product is CASSRDRAPEGTQYF.

The chain joins TRBV5-4 to TRBJ1-5, with 11 bases identical to TRBD1. CDR1 SGHNT and CDR2 YYREEE come from the germline V gene (reference sequence). V lost 0 bases to trimming and J lost 6 bases; unmatched junction nucleotides: 5. There are 16 residues in the CDR3. The CDR3 loop reads CASSLGGQGAGQPQHF. The CDR3 DNA is TGTGCCAGCAGCTTGGGAGGACAGGGGGCGGGTCAGCCCCAGCATTTT.

The rearrangement joins TRBV11-2 to TRBJ2-1; 7 bases match TRBD2. Trimming at V came to 5 bases and at J to 6 bases, leaving 16 bases not matched to a gene. CDR1 is SGHAT, CDR2 FQNNGV, per germline. This CDR3 is built from 17 residues. CDR3 amino acids: CASSPTRLAVFSNEQFF. CDR3 coding DNA: TGTGCCAGCAGCCCTACCAGGCTAGCGGTCTTCTCCAATGAGCAGTTCTTC. The full variable domain, rest sourced from reference TRBV11-2 and TRBJ2-1, is EAGVAQSPRYKIIEKRQSVAFWCNPISGHATLYWYQQILGQGPKLLIQFQNNGVVDDSQLPKDRFSAERLKGVDSTLKIQPAKLEDSAVYLCASSPTRLAVFSNEQFFGPGTRLTVL.